One sample yielded the 16 T cell receptor beta chains listed below, sequenced in a study of T-cell reconstitution after alpha-beta-depleted transplantation in children. Researchers prepared the TCRbeta library using unique molecular identifiers, the study reports. MiXCR was run by TCRdb on the PCR reads, yielding one entry per CDR3 protein. This sample has about 290,000 distinct CDR3 sequences, with over 7.5% found just once. Study results and caveats: It was newly produced T cells that mostly accounted for T-cell counts and diversity one year after transplant.

These receptors have no known antigen. The material was peripheral blood, obtained 360 days after TCRalphabeta/CD19-depleted stem cell transplant. The receptors shown here come from a female patient aged 2 to 10 who had a stem cell transplant for Fanconi anemia, so the T cells may come from the graft donor.

In its sample, this clonotype was seen many times. This rearrangement joins TRBV5-1 to TRBJ2-1; TRBD2 agrees at 11 bases. The CDR3 length is 15 residues. V lost 3 bases to trimming and J lost 5 bases; unmatched junction nucleotides: 4. CDR1 and CDR2 from the germline V gene are SGHRS and YFSETQ. The CDR3 loop is CASSSGLADDNEQFF. The CDR3 nucleotides are TGCGCCAGCAGCTCGGGACTAGCGGACGACAATGAGCAGTTCTTC. The variable domain in full, with the rest retrieved from reference TRBV5-1 and TRBJ2-1, is KAGVTQTPRYLIKTRGQQVTLSCSPISGHRSVSWYQQTPGQGLQFLFEYFSETQRNKGNFPGRFSGRQFSNSRSEMNVSTLELGDSALYLCASSSGLADDNEQFFGPGTRLTVL.

This clonotype occurred a few times. The V and J genes are TRBV6-4 and TRBJ2-1, with 12 nucleotides matching TRBD2. CDR1 MRHNA and CDR2 SNTAGT come from the germline V gene. This CDR3 has 17 residues. J was trimmed by 6 bases and V by 1 base; bases with no gene match: 7. The CDR3 here is CASSDYPSGGALNEQFF. In nucleotides, the CDR3 is TGTGCCAGCAGTGACTACCCTAGCGGGGGGGCCCTCAATGAGCAGTTCTTC.

This clonotype was seen a handful of times. The chain uses TRBV4-1 and TRBJ2-4; TRBD1 is a possible D gene (5 bases). Deletions cut 1 base from V and 0 bases from J, with 16 bases between. Looked up from germline, CDR1 is MGHRA and CDR2 is YSYEKL. This CDR3 comprises 18 residues. The CDR3 coding sequence is TGCGCCAGCAGCCAAGTCTTACAGGTTACGTTAGCCAAAAACATTCAGTACTTC. It translates to CASSQVLQVTLAKNIQYF.

The rearrangement links TRBV5-4 to TRBJ1-2, with 11 bases aligning to TRBD1. J lost 3 bases, V lost 1 base, and 11 bases had no gene match. Germline assignment: CDR1 SGHNT and CDR2 YYREEE (reference sequence). CDR3 length equals 18 residues. The CDR3 loop is CASSLPSRTGGDDYGYTF. CDR3 DNA sequence: TGTGCCAGCAGCTTGCCCTCCAGGACAGGGGGCGACGACTATGGCTACACCTTC.

This clonotype came up many times. The gene calls are TRBV5-1 and TRBJ1-5; 7 bases align to TRBD1. Germline CDR1 SGHRS, CDR2 YFSETQ. The V gene end was trimmed by 4 bases and the J gene end by 4 bases; junction bases not matched to a gene: 8. The CDR3 covers 15 residues. The CDR3 loop reads CASSIGTAINQPQHF. CDR3 bases: TGCGCCAGCAGCATCGGGACAGCAATTAATCAGCCCCAGCATTTT.

In its sample, this clonotype was seen many times. The DNA of the CDR3 is TGCGCCAGCAGCTTGGGTAGAAAGGGCTCTGGGGCCAACGTCCTGACTTTC. Translated, it gives CASSLGRKGSGANVLTF. The chain is built from TRBV5-1 and TRBJ2-6; no firm D call. Germline CDR1 is SGHRS and CDR2 is YFSETQ. V lost 0 bases to trimming and J lost 0 bases, with 10 bases between them. The length of the CDR3 is 17 residues.

This clonotype was counted at least ten times. The chain joins TRBV9 to TRBJ2-4; maybe TRBD1 (6 bases). Germline CDR1 reads SGDLS; CDR2 reads YYNGEE. V was cut by 4 bases and J by 6 bases, with 20 bases left in between. The CDR3 is 16 amino acids. CDR3 coding DNA: TGTGCCAGCAGCCCCACCGGTGGGGGCCTCGGAAACATTCAGTACTTC. Its protein is CASSPTGGGLGNIQYF. The complete variable domain, with remaining parts taken from reference TRBV9 and TRBJ2-4, reads DSGVTQTPKHLITATGQRVTLRCSPRSGDLSVYWYQQSLDQGLQFLIQYYNGEERAKGNILERFSAQQFPDLHSELNLSSLELGDSALYFCASSPTGGGLGNIQYFGAGTRLSVL.

This clonotype has ten or more counts. This chain links TRBV7-3 with TRBJ2-1, with TRBD2 identical over 8 bases. Unmatched junction bases numbered 5, after V lost 1 base and J lost 6 bases. The CDR3 totals 15 residues. CDR1 and CDR2 (germline): SGHTA, FQGTGA. DNA of the CDR3: TGTGCCAGCAGCTTAAGTGGGCTAGCGGGCAATGAGCAGTTCTTC. It is translated as CASSLSGLAGNEQFF.

The V call is TRBV15, the J call TRBJ2-1, with a tentative D call TRBD2 (7 bases). From germline, CDR1 is LNHNV and CDR2 YYDKDF (reference sequence). The CDR3 covers 16 residues. V lost 1 base to trimming and J lost 7 bases, with 17 bases between them. This chain's CDR3 is CATSRGLGGGSNEQFF. The CDR3 DNA reads TGTGCCACCAGCAGAGGTTTGGGGGGGGGCTCAAATGAGCAGTTCTTC.

This clonotype was picked up many times. V usage is TRBV28 and J usage is TRBJ1-1; D gene uncertain. Deletions cut 2 bases from V and 1 base from J, with 11 bases between. The CDR3 runs 15 residues. The germline V gene encodes CDR1 MDHEN and CDR2 SYDVKM. CDR3 region: CASSLKTWGNTEAFF. In nucleotides, the CDR3 is TGTGCCAGCAGTTTAAAGACTTGGGGGAACACTGAAGCTTTCTTT.

This clonotype showed up many times. V and J are TRBV28 and TRBJ2-7, with 8 positions matching TRBD1. V shed 6 bases, J shed 4 bases, and the junction held 8 bases outside the gene matches. This CDR3 is built from 14 residues. The germline V gene has CDR1 MDHEN and CDR2 SYDVKM. The CDR3 bases are TGTGCCAGCAGCGAGGGACAGGCCCGGTACGAGCAGTACTTC. Translating it yields CASSEGQARYEQYF.

There are many counts of this clonotype. The chain couples TRBV28 to TRBJ2-6, with unresolved D. Germline V gene data show CDR1 as MDHEN and CDR2 as SYDVKM. V gave up 3 bases and J gave up 4 bases, with 10 bases separating them. This CDR3 is built from 15 residues. The CDR3 reads CASSFTGSGANVLTF. Written as DNA, the CDR3 is TGTGCCAGCAGTTTCACCGGGTCGGGGGCCAACGTCCTGACTTTC.

This clonotype was seen many times. The CDR3 DNA sequence: TGCGCCAGCCGGGACAGGAACACCTACGAGCAGTACTTC. Its protein product is CASRDRNTYEQYF. The V gene is TRBV5-1, the J gene TRBJ2-7, with 8 bases that match TRBD1. V dropped 7 bases and J dropped 2; count of bases not matched to a gene: 5. In germline, CDR1 is SGHRS, CDR2 YFSETQ. CDR3 size: 13 residues. Based on the CDR3 plus reference TRBV5-1 and TRBJ2-7, the full variable domain is KAGVTQTPRYLIKTRGQQVTLSCSPISGHRSVSWYQQTPGQGLQFLFEYFSETQRNKGNFPGRFSGRQFSNSRSEMNVSTLELGDSALYLCASRDRNTYEQYFGPGTRLTVT.

This clonotype was seen many times. For the CDR3, the DNA is TGTGCCAGCAGTTACTCGTCGAACAGGGGAGATACGCAGTATTTT. Protein product: CASSYSSNRGDTQYF. V gene TRBV6-5 combines with J gene TRBJ2-3, with TRBD1 identical over 7 bases. Looked up from germline, CDR1 is MNHEY and CDR2 is SVGAGI. V was pared by 0 bases and J by 5 bases, with 5 bases of the junction left unmatched. The CDR3 length is 15 residues.

This clonotype was counted at least ten times. The rearrangement links TRBV15 to TRBJ2-3; no firm D call. V was clipped by 8 bases and J by 9 bases, with 12 bases between them. Looked up from germline, CDR1 is LNHNV and CDR2 is YYDKDF (reference sequence). The CDR3 covers 11 residues. The CDR3 region is CATSSSITQYF. DNA of the CDR3: TGTGCCACCTCTTCGTCCATCACGCAGTATTTT.

The chain combines TRBV5-1 with TRBJ2-7; D may match TRBD1 or TRBD2 (5 bases each). Trimming removed 7 bases from V and 3 bases from J, with 17 bases in between. CDR3 length equals 14 residues. Germline assignment: CDR1 SGHRS and CDR2 YFSETQ. This CDR3 is CASGSGTDDYEQYF. CDR3 coding DNA: TGCGCCAGCGGCTCCGGGACCGATGACTACGAGCAGTACTTC.